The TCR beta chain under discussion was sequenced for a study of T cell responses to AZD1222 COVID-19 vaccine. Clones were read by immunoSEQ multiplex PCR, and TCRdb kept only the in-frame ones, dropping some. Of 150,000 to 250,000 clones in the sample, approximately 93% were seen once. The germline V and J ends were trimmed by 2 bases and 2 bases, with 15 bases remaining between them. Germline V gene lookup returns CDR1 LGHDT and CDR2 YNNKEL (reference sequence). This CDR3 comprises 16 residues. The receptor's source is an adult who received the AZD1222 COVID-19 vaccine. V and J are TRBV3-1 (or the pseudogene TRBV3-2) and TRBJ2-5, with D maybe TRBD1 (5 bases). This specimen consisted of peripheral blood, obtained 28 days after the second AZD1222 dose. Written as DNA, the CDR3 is TGTGCCAGCAGCCAACTAGGGGCCAATCAGCAAGAGACCCAGTACTTC. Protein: CASSQLGANQQETQYF.